A single sample gave rise to the 32 T cell receptor beta chains below, sequenced in a study of CD8 T cells in Susac syndrome. Reverse transcription of roughly 0.45 to 1 ug RNA used random hexamers. TCRdb analysed the immunoSEQ multiplex PCR reads with MiXCR anew, one entry per CDR3 protein. Here the sample spans about 190,000 distinct CDR3 sequences, roughly 91% being singletons. Sequences were obtained from CD4+ T cells from PBMCs. These receptors were obtained from a human donor with Susac syndrome.

The V call is TRBV7-6, the J call TRBJ2-7; D is undetermined. Germline CDR1 is SGHVS and CDR2 is FNYEAQ. The CDR3 runs 14 residues. V was pared by 5 bases and J by 4 bases, with 15 bases between. The CDR3 region is CASSRSIVGYEQYF. DNA of the CDR3: TGTGCCAGCAGCCGGTCTATTGTGGGGTACGAGCAGTACTTC.

CDR3: CASYPITSGQLRTGELFF. Here the CDR3 DNA reads TGCGCCAGCTACCCTATTACCTCGGGACAGCTGAGAACCGGGGAGCTGTTTTTT. The rearrangement uses TRBV4-1 and TRBJ2-2; 7 bases match TRBD1. The CDR3 has 18 residues. Trimming took 8 bases from V and 5 from J; bases not matched to a gene: 20. Germline CDR1 is MGHRA and CDR2 is YSYEKL.

The V gene is TRBV28, the J gene TRBJ1-2, with D maybe TRBD1 (6 bases). The CDR3 consists of 14 residues. Per germline, CDR1 MDHEN and CDR2 SYDVKM. Trimming took off 4 bases at V and 4 bases at J, with 13 bases between the two ends. CDR3 bases: TGTGCCAGCAGTTCCCTCAGGGGTTTCTATGGCTACACCTTC. As protein: CASSSLRGFYGYTF.

There are a few counts of this clonotype. The chain has TRBV7-9 and TRBJ2-7; 8 bases agree with TRBD2. The ends lost 5 bases at V and 9 bases at J; junction bases unmatched: 18. Per the germline V gene, CDR1 is SEHNR and CDR2 is FQNEAQ (reference sequence). The CDR3 consists of 16 residues. CDR3 sequence reads: CASSHSSGGAGIWQYF. CDR3 sequence (DNA): TGTGCCAGCAGCCACTCATCCGGGGGGGCGGGAATATGGCAGTACTTC.

The rearrangement uses TRBV20-1 and TRBJ1-2; D is unresolved. The CDR3 length is 15 residues. V lost 1 base, J lost 0 bases, and 12 bases lay in between. Germline V CDR1 and CDR2: DFQATT, SNEGSKA (reference sequence). DNA for the CDR3: TGCAGTGCTAGAGCAAGAGCTCGATCTAACTATGGCTACACCTTC. Protein product: CSARARARSNYGYTF.

The rearrangement links TRBV7-3 to TRBJ1-5; 7 positions match TRBD1. This CDR3 spans 16 amino acids. Unmatched junction bases numbered 8, after V lost 4 bases and J lost 2 bases. Germline-derived CDR1 and CDR2 are SGHTA and FQGTGA. As DNA, the CDR3 is TGTGCCAGCAGCTCAAAACAGGGGAGAGGCAATCAGCCCCAGCATTTT. Translation gives CASSSKQGRGNQPQHF. Looking up the rest from reference TRBV7-3 and TRBJ1-5 gives the full variable domain: GAGVSQTPSNKVTEKGKYVELRCDPISGHTALYWYRQSLGQGPEFLIYFQGTGAADDSGLPNDRFFAVRPEGSVSTLKIQRTERGDSAVYLCASSSKQGRGNQPQHFGDGTRLSIL.

This clonotype was found once. V and J are TRBV5-4 and TRBJ2-7, with 11 bases aligning to TRBD1. V was clipped by 1 base and J by 4 bases; unmatched bases: 4. Germline values: CDR1 SGHNT, CDR2 YYREEE (reference sequence). This CDR3 has 15 amino acids. The CDR3 region is CASSLWTGGTYEQYF. CDR3 nucleotides: TGTGCCAGCAGCTTGTGGACAGGGGGCACATACGAGCAGTACTTC.

This chain connects TRBV14 to TRBJ1-3; weak D call: TRBD1 (5 bases). V was clipped by 3 bases and J by 0 bases, with 12 bases between them. Germline V gene data show CDR1 as SGHDN and CDR2 as FVKESK. The CDR3 is 16 residues long. The CDR3 sequence is CASSQRQLRSGNTIYF. The CDR3 DNA reads TGTGCCAGCAGCCAGCGACAGCTCCGCTCTGGAAACACCATATATTTT.

The rearrangement uses TRBV21-1 and TRBJ1-1; the table's TRBD1 call for D was not verified on the DNA. TRBV21-1 corresponds to a pseudogene. The CDR3 consists of 14 residues. CDR3 protein: CASSPDRGRSEAFF. The CDR3 nucleotides are TGTGCCAGCAGCCCAGACAGGGGCCGATCCGAAGCTTTCTTT.

The genes are TRBV21-1 and TRBJ2-7; whether TRBD2, the table's D call, matches the DNA was not checked. TRBV21-1 is labeled a pseudogene. The CDR3 length is 15 residues. The CDR3: CASSKVSWTTYEQYF. DNA of the CDR3: TGTGCCAGCAGCAAAGTGTCATGGACTACTTACGAGCAGTACTTC.

The chain links TRBV11-2 to TRBJ2-3; D might be TRBD1 (5 bases). The germline V and J ends were trimmed by 4 bases and 2 bases, with 10 bases remaining between them. The CDR3 runs to 14 residues. Per germline, CDR1 SGHAT and CDR2 FQNNGV. As DNA, the CDR3 is TGTGCCAGCAGCTCATCGGACAACACAGATACGCAGTATTTT. Translation: CASSSSDNTDTQYF.

V usage is TRBV21-1 and J usage is TRBJ2-1; the table's D call TRBD1 went unverified against the DNA. TRBV21-1 is marked as a pseudogene. This CDR3 has 15 residues. The CDR3 loop is CASSKDGPGVGEQFF. The CDR3 DNA follows: TGTGCCAGCAGCAAAGATGGGCCAGGAGTAGGTGAGCAGTTCTTC.

The rearrangement joins TRBV5-1 to TRBJ2-1; tentatively, D is TRBD2 (6 bases). Germline values: CDR1 SGHRS, CDR2 YFSETQ. V lost 4 bases and J lost 5, with 16 bases in between. This CDR3 spans 15 amino acids. The CDR3 DNA sequence: TGCGCCAGCAGCCGTCGGCGGGGCCCCGACAATGAGCAGTTCTTC. It specifies CASSRRRGPDNEQFF.

This rearrangement joins TRBV20-1 to TRBJ2-2; 12 nucleotides align to TRBD2. The V segment lost 5 bases and the J segment 7 bases; nucleotides outside the gene matches: 8. The CDR3 has 15 amino acids. The germline V gene encodes CDR1 DFQATT and CDR2 SNEGSKA (reference sequence). CDR3 sequence: CSAPLAGGYNGELFF. As DNA, the CDR3 is TGCAGTGCTCCTCTAGCGGGAGGGTATAACGGGGAGCTGTTTTTT.

The chain combines TRBV2 with TRBJ1-5; D remains ambiguous. The V gene lost 7 bases and the J gene lost 3 bases, with 10 bases spanning the gap. The CDR3 has 13 amino acids. Germline assignment: CDR1 SNHLY and CDR2 FYNNEI. CDR3 DNA sequence: TGTGCCAGCATGGAACAGCCCAATCAGCCCCAGCATTTT. Translated, it gives CASMEQPNQPQHF.

The chain combines TRBV25-1 with TRBJ1-2, with D maybe TRBD1 (5 bases). V was cut by 7 bases and J by 8 bases, with 11 bases left in between. The CDR3 is made up of 11 amino acids. CDR1 MGHDK and CDR2 SYGVNS come from the germline V gene. CDR3 nucleotide sequence: TGTGCCAGCACCTACGGGGGGGGCTACACCTTC. Amino acid sequence: CASTYGGGYTF.

The chain employs TRBV27 and TRBJ2-1; D is unclear. The CDR3 contains 14 residues. V lost 4 bases and J 4 bases, leaving 11 bases between the germline ends. Germline CDR1 and CDR2: MNHEY and SMNVEV (reference sequence). CDR3 residues: CASSSLPRYNEQFF. CDR3 coding DNA: TGTGCCAGCAGTTCCCTGCCCCGATACAATGAGCAGTTCTTC.

This chain uses TRBV4-2 with TRBJ2-5, with TRBD2 matching over 8 bases. Germline V lookup: CDR1 LGHNA, CDR2 YNFKEQ. Trimming cost V 2 bases and J 4 bases; bases outside gene matches: 9. The CDR3 totals 16 residues. The CDR3 region is CASSQNTGTSRETQYF. The CDR3 DNA sequence: TGTGCCAGCAGCCAAAACACCGGGACTAGTCGAGAGACCCAGTACTTC.

The CDR3 is CASSQTRIQTEKLFF. CDR3 in DNA: TGTGCCAGCAGCCAGACCCGGATACAGACTGAAAAACTGTTTTTT. The chain combines TRBV7-9 with TRBJ1-4; D not resolved. The CDR3 runs 15 residues. Germline lookup yields CDR1 SEHNR and CDR2 FQNEAQ (reference sequence). Between the trimmed V and J ends, which lost 5 bases and 7 bases, there was a span of 17 bases.

This chain joins TRBV18 and TRBJ1-6; tentative D call: TRBD1 (6 bases). The CDR3 totals 14 residues. Germline CDR1 reads KGHSH; CDR2 reads LQKENI. V lost 6 bases to trimming and J lost 5 bases, with 11 bases between them. The CDR3 nucleotides are TGTGCCAGCTCCCCGGACAGCGATAATTCACCCCTCCACTTT. Its protein is CASSPDSDNSPLHF.

This clonotype was counted once. This chain connects TRBV20-1 to TRBJ2-7, with 10 bases that match TRBD2. Trimming at V came to 6 bases and at J to 0 bases, leaving 8 bases not matched to a gene. This CDR3 region has 15 residues. Germline V CDR1 and CDR2: DFQATT, SNEGSKA (reference sequence). The CDR3 is CSAVSSGSPSYEQYF. CDR3 nucleotide sequence: TGCAGTGCCGTATCTAGCGGGAGTCCCTCCTACGAGCAGTACTTC.

The rearrangement uses TRBV12-3 or TRBV12-4 and TRBJ1-5, with a possible D match to TRBD1 (5 bases). V was cut by 2 bases and J by 10 bases, with 9 bases left in between. This CDR3 region has 12 residues. Here the CDR3 reads CASSLLGAPQHF. The CDR3 DNA reads as TGTGCCAGCAGTTTATTAGGGGCCCCCCAGCATTTT.

V is TRBV19 and J is TRBJ2-5; tentative D call: TRBD2 (6 bases). Germline values: CDR1 LNHDA, CDR2 SQIVND (reference sequence). The CDR3 consists of 16 residues. Trimming shortened V by 6 bases and J by 3 bases, and 20 bases separated the two germline ends. The CDR3 protein is CASSPRSRRGEETQYF. In DNA, the CDR3 is TGTGCCAGTAGCCCTCGAAGTAGGCGGGGCGAAGAGACCCAGTACTTC.

In DNA form, the CDR3 reads TGTGCCAGCAGCCGAGGCGACAGGGATATGAATGAGCAGTTCTTC. Its translation is CASSRGDRDMNEQFF. The rearrangement joins TRBV4-2 to TRBJ2-1; 7 bases line up with TRBD1. The germline V gene encodes CDR1 LGHNA and CDR2 YNFKEQ. The CDR3 sequence is 15 residues long. V was pared by 4 bases and J by 7 bases, with 10 bases of the junction left unmatched.

The V gene is TRBV3-1, the J gene TRBJ2-3; 11 positions agree with TRBD2. V shed 0 bases and J 4 bases; nucleotides not matched to a gene: 6. Germline assignment: CDR1 LGHDT and CDR2 YNNKEL (reference sequence). There are 17 residues in the CDR3. The CDR3 region has the DNA TGTGCCAGCAGCCAAGAACTAGCGGGAGAATCACCAGATACGCAGTATTTT. This codes for CASSQELAGESPDTQYF.

CDR3 amino acids: CASLRGGQETQYF. The CDR3 DNA is TGTGCCAGCCTCCGCGGCGGCCAAGAGACCCAGTACTTC. The rearrangement links TRBV6-6 to TRBJ2-5; D is unresolved. V dropped 8 bases and J dropped 1 base, with 11 bases sitting between them. Germline CDR1 reads MNHNY; CDR2 reads SVGAGI (reference sequence). The CDR3 extends over 13 amino acids.

V and J are TRBV18 and TRBJ2-3, with D perhaps assigned TRBD1 or TRBD2 (5 bases each). V dropped 3 bases and J dropped 1 base, with 14 bases sitting between them. Per germline, CDR1 KGHSH and CDR2 LQKENI. The CDR3 is 16 amino acids. CDR3 loop: CASSPPLGTGTDTQYF. The CDR3 nucleotides are TGTGCCAGCTCACCTCCGCTAGGGACGGGCACAGATACGCAGTATTTT.

This CDR3 reads CASSFHVPGANVLTF. Written as DNA, the CDR3 is TGTGCCAGCAGTTTTCACGTACCTGGGGCCAACGTCCTGACTTTC. The V call is TRBV28, the J call TRBJ2-6, with no clear D. Germline CDR1 reads MDHEN; CDR2 reads SYDVKM. The CDR3 length is 15 residues. Trimming shortened V by 3 bases and J by 2 bases, and 8 bases separated the two germline ends. Variable domain in full (rest from reference TRBV28 and TRBJ2-6): DVKVTQSSRYLVKRTGEKVFLECVQDMDHENMFWYRQDPGLGLRLIYFSYDVKMKEKGDIPEGYSVSREKKERFSLILESASTNQTSMYLCASSFHVPGANVLTFGAGSRLTVL.

The chain uses TRBV20-1 and TRBJ2-7, with 8 bases lining up with TRBD1. Germline trimming cut 0 bases from V and 2 bases from J; bases unmatched to any gene: 9. Germline CDR1 is DFQATT and CDR2 is SNEGSKA (reference sequence). This CDR3 has 16 residues. CDR3 in amino acids: CSARDSGQGGPYEQYF. The CDR3 bases are TGCAGTGCTAGAGACTCTGGACAGGGAGGACCCTACGAGCAGTACTTC.

This rearrangement joins TRBV18 to TRBJ2-1, with D uncertain. The CDR3 loop spans 12 amino acids. V was clipped by 4 bases and J by 9 bases, with 10 bases between them. The germline V gene encodes CDR1 KGHSH and CDR2 LQKENI. The CDR3 reads CASSLGVGEQFF. For the CDR3, the DNA is TGTGCCAGCTCACTTGGGGTAGGTGAGCAGTTCTTC.

V and J are TRBV3-1 and TRBJ2-1; D remains ambiguous. Germline V lookup: CDR1 LGHDT, CDR2 YNNKEL (reference sequence). CDR3 size: 12 residues. Trimming removed 3 bases at V and 8 bases at J, with 8 bases between. This chain's CDR3 is CASSHASDEQFF. As DNA, the CDR3 is TGTGCCAGCAGCCACGCCTCCGATGAGCAGTTCTTC.

The gene calls are TRBV5-5 and TRBJ2-3, with D maybe TRBD2 (6 bases). The germline CDR1 and CDR2 sequences are SGHKS and YYEKEE (reference sequence). The CDR3 spans 12 residues. The V gene lost 4 bases and the J gene lost 3 bases, with 6 bases spanning the gap. The CDR3 here is CASSRGTDTQYF. CDR3 sequence (DNA): TGTGCCAGCAGCCGGGGGACAGATACGCAGTATTTT. The whole variable domain, remainder taken from reference TRBV5-5 and TRBJ2-3, is DAGVTQSPTHLIKTRGQQVTLRCSPISGHKSVSWYQQVLGQGPQFIFQYYEKEERGRGNFPDRFSARQFPNYSSELNVNALLLGDSALYLCASSRGTDTQYFGPGTRLTVL.